This T cell receptor (beta chain) was retrieved from a study of cytotoxic CD8 clonotypes in ibrutinib-treated CLL. Study-wide results and limits: Circulating CD8+ T-cell counts were tracked by baseline clonality, which exceeded that of age-matched healthy donors.

On this clone: The antigen is undetermined.

Germline V gene lookup returns CDR1 LNHDA and CDR2 SQIVND (reference sequence). This CDR3 comprises 13 residues. Trimming left V 8 bases short and J 7 bases short, with 15 bases between. Produced via immunoSEQ multiplex PCR; TCRdb's table is partial and in-frame only. Among 30,000 or so clones listed, 62% were seen once. The source was PBMCs, collected before ibrutinib treatment. The rearrangement links TRBV19 to TRBJ1-5; D might be TRBD1 (5 bases). The TCR originated in a human donor with chronic lymphocytic leukemia. The CDR3 region has the DNA TGTGCCAGTCGGGACCGCCCGAGCCAGCCCCAGCATTTT. Translating gives CASRDRPSQPQHF.